Shown below are 21 T cell receptor beta chains from a single sample sequenced in a study of graft-versus-host responses after intestinal transplantation. TCRdb's copy holds only in-frame clones and misses some; the assay was immunoSEQ multiplex PCR. The sample lists fewer than 110,000 clones; approximately 90% were seen once. Their antigens remain unidentified. The sample was unstimulated CD4+ T cells sorted from spleen or lymph node cells, taken before transplant. Receptors were obtained from a human donor who was the organ donor for an intestinal transplant.

This clone has only one observation. DNA of the CDR3: TGTGCCAGCTCACGGCCCGACTATGGCTACACCTTC. Amino acid sequence: CASSRPDYGYTF. The chain uses TRBV18 and TRBJ1-2; no clear D gene. CDR1 and CDR2 from the germline V gene are KGHSH and LQKENI. V gave up 4 bases and J gave up 3 bases, with 6 bases separating them. This CDR3 has 12 residues. The variable domain in full, completed from reference TRBV18 and TRBJ1-2, reads NAGVMQNPRHLVRRRGQEARLRCSPMKGHSHVYWYRQLPEEGLKFMVYLQKENIIDESGMPKERFSAEFPKEGPSILRIQQVVRGDSAAYFCASSRPDYGYTFGSGTRLTVV.

The genes are TRBV19 and TRBJ1-2; 9 bases map to TRBD1. With 8 bases clipped from V and 2 bases from J, the junction kept 6 bases outside the gene matches. Germline CDR1 and CDR2: LNHDA and SQIVND (reference sequence). CDR3 length: 14 residues. CDR3 sequence: CASLGQGGNYGYTF. The CDR3 bases are TGTGCCAGTTTGGGACAGGGAGGAAACTATGGCTACACCTTC.

J is TRBJ2-1 and V is TRBV4-2; 9 bases match TRBD2. The CDR3 spans 15 residues. V lost 2 bases to trimming and J lost 5 bases; unmatched junction nucleotides: 4. Germline lookup yields CDR1 LGHNA and CDR2 YNFKEQ. CDR3 sequence reads: CASSQPGLANNEQFF. The CDR3 DNA sequence: TGTGCCAGCAGCCAACCCGGACTAGCGAACAATGAGCAGTTCTTC.

The chain recombines TRBV2 with TRBJ2-3; 7 nucleotides align to TRBD2. V was pared by 11 bases and J by 0 bases, with 8 bases of the junction left unmatched. Germline loops: CDR1 SNHLY, CDR2 FYNNEI. The CDR3 runs to 14 residues. The CDR3 DNA reads as TGTGCCTCCACGGGGGGATTTAGCACAGATACGCAGTATTTT. This codes for CASTGGFSTDTQYF.

The gene calls are TRBV11-3 and TRBJ2-3; D is perhaps TRBD2 (6 bases). The length of the CDR3 is 15 residues. Germline CDR1 and CDR2: SGHNT and YENEEA. Trimming removed 3 bases at V and 4 bases at J, with 14 bases between. This CDR3 is CASSLGGVWADTQYF. The CDR3 DNA is TGTGCCAGCAGCTTGGGCGGGGTTTGGGCAGATACGCAGTATTTT.

This chain joins TRBV6-5 and TRBJ2-1; 9 positions agree with TRBD1. Germline lookup yields CDR1 MNHEY and CDR2 SVGAGI. The CDR3 runs to 12 residues. J gave up 4 bases and V 8 bases, and 0 bases lay outside the gene matches. CDR3 nucleotides: TGTGCCAGCGGGACAGGGTACAATGAGCAGTTCTTC. Its translation is CASGTGYNEQFF.

The chain has TRBV5-1 and TRBJ1-1; TRBD1 is a possible D gene (5 bases). Trimming took off 6 bases at V and 0 bases at J, with 18 bases between the two ends. The CDR3 totals 16 residues. Germline V lookup: CDR1 SGHRS, CDR2 YFSETQ. CDR3 bases: TGCGCCAGCACCATACAACCTGGGGGTGTGAACACTGAAGCTTTCTTT. This codes for CASTIQPGGVNTEAFF. Full variable domain (rest looked up from reference TRBV5-1 and TRBJ1-1): KAGVTQTPRYLIKTRGQQVTLSCSPISGHRSVSWYQQTPGQGLQFLFEYFSETQRNKGNFPGRFSGRQFSNSRSEMNVSTLELGDSALYLCASTIQPGGVNTEAFFGQGTRLTVV.

This clone came up a few times. V usage is TRBV19 and J usage is TRBJ1-3; a possible D gene is TRBD1 (5 bases). Trimming removed 10 bases from V and 4 bases from J, with 20 bases in between. CDR1 is LNHDA and CDR2 is SQIVND in the germline V gene (reference sequence). The CDR3 consists of 15 residues. This CDR3 is CATANVGQGGNTIYF. The CDR3 nucleotides are TGTGCCACTGCGAACGTTGGGCAGGGAGGAAACACCATATATTTT.

V gene TRBV5-1 combines with J gene TRBJ1-2; D possibly corresponds to TRBD1 (5 bases). The CDR3 is made up of 13 amino acids. In germline, CDR1 is SGHRS, CDR2 YFSETQ. Trimming took off 2 bases at V and 8 bases at J, with 13 bases between the two ends. The CDR3 DNA follows: TGCGCCAGCAGCTTTAGCAGGGATAACGGCTACACCTTC. It yields the protein CASSFSRDNGYTF.

The chain joins TRBV18 to TRBJ2-2, with 10 bases fitting TRBD2. The CDR3 totals 16 residues. Germline V gene sequence: CDR1 KGHSH, CDR2 LQKENI. With 3 bases clipped from V and 3 bases from J, the junction kept 4 bases outside the gene matches. DNA of the CDR3: TGTGCCAGCTCACCCTTCCTAGCGGGGGACACCGGGGAGCTGTTTTTT. Protein: CASSPFLAGDTGELFF.

In DNA form, the CDR3 reads TGCGCCAGCAGTCAAGTCGGGATTGACAATCAGCCCCAGCATTTT. Protein: CASSQVGIDNQPQHF. The rearrangement links TRBV23-1 to TRBJ1-5; D ambiguous. TRBV23-1 is assigned to the ORF class and has an uncertain function. Trimming stripped 2 bases from V and 3 bases from J, with 11 bases between. This CDR3 region has 15 residues.

This chain connects TRBV6-5 to TRBJ1-2; D unclear. The germline V gene has CDR1 MNHEY and CDR2 SVGAGI. This CDR3 region has 13 residues. The V and J ends lost 6 bases and 0 bases respectively, with 8 bases between them. CDR3 loop: CASRGRPNYGYTF. The CDR3 DNA sequence: TGTGCCAGCAGAGGCAGACCTAACTATGGCTACACCTTC.

The chain couples TRBV2 to TRBJ1-5; TRBD1 agrees at 12 bases. CDR1 and CDR2 (germline): SNHLY, FYNNEI. V shed 6 bases and J 7 bases; nucleotides not matched to a gene: 13. The CDR3 is 17 amino acids. CDR3 nucleotides: TGTGCCAGCAGGGGAGGGACAGGGGGCTTCCTCGGGCAGCCCCAGCATTTT. Amino acids: CASRGGTGGFLGQPQHF.

In this sample, this clone turned up a few times. This chain links TRBV30 with TRBJ2-3, with 14 bases matching TRBD2. Unmatched junction bases numbered 6, after V lost 6 bases and J lost 7 bases. CDR3 size: 14 residues. CDR1 GTSNPN and CDR2 SVGIG come from the germline V gene (reference sequence). CDR3 residues: CACPGTSGSNTQYF. The CDR3 nucleotides are TGTGCCTGCCCCGGGACTAGCGGGAGTAATACGCAGTATTTT.

This chain uses TRBV28 with TRBJ1-2; D might be TRBD1 (5 bases). V gave up 7 bases and J gave up 5 bases, with 20 bases separating them. Germline CDR1 MDHEN, CDR2 SYDVKM. The CDR3 is 15 amino acids. CDR3 region: CASTVGALYFYGYTF. The CDR3, as DNA: TGTGCCAGCACCGTCGGGGCTTTATATTTTTATGGCTACACCTTC.

CDR3 sequence (DNA): TGCGCCAGCAGCTTGGCGCCCGACGGCGAAAAACTGTTTTTT. Protein: CASSLAPDGEKLFF. The rearrangement joins TRBV5-1 to TRBJ1-4; D unclear. The CDR3 loop spans 14 amino acids. Trimming shortened V by 0 bases and J by 8 bases, and 11 bases separated the two germline ends. CDR1 and CDR2 from the germline V gene are SGHRS and YFSETQ. Complete variable domain (other parts from reference TRBV5-1 and TRBJ1-4): KAGVTQTPRYLIKTRGQQVTLSCSPISGHRSVSWYQQTPGQGLQFLFEYFSETQRNKGNFPGRFSGRQFSNSRSEMNVSTLELGDSALYLCASSLAPDGEKLFFGSGTQLSVL.

This chain links TRBV9 with TRBJ2-1, with TRBD2 matching over 9 bases. CDR3 size: 14 residues. The ends lost 7 bases at V and 8 bases at J; junction bases unmatched: 10. The germline CDR1 and CDR2 sequences are SGDLS and YYNGEE. CDR3 in amino acids: CASAVGGREDEQFF. CDR3 in DNA: TGTGCCAGCGCCGTGGGCGGGAGGGAAGATGAGCAGTTCTTC.

On this clone itself: The same CDR3 also results from other DNA sequences found in this sample. This rearrangement joins TRBV7-9 to TRBJ2-5; D call uncertain. Per germline, CDR1 SEHNR and CDR2 FQNEAQ (reference sequence). The CDR3 sequence is 15 residues long. The V end lost 1 base, the J end lost 1 base, and 10 bases lay between the germline ends. The CDR3 protein is CASSLGSGSQETQYF. In DNA, the CDR3 is TGTGCCAGCAGCTTAGGGAGTGGCAGCCAAGAGACCCAGTACTTC.

The gene calls are TRBV15 and TRBJ2-5, with D hard to call. Judging by the DNA end, TRBJ2-7 fits better; the J call may be wrong. CDR3 length: 13 residues. Per the germline V gene, CDR1 is LNHNV and CDR2 is YYDKDF (reference sequence). The CDR3 is CATRSSPTYEQYF. Here the CDR3 DNA reads TGTGCCACCCGAAGCTCACCGACCTACGAGCAGTACTTC.

The chain couples TRBV23-1 to TRBJ1-6; D is undetermined. TRBV23-1 is reported as an ORF; its role is uncertain. The CDR3 extends over 15 amino acids. The V end was cut by 1 base, the J end by 1 base, with 5 bases between. The CDR3 region has the DNA TGCGCCAGCAGTCAATTAGGTTCCTATAATTCACCCCTCCACTTT. It codes for CASSQLGSYNSPLHF.

The V call is TRBV18, the J call TRBJ2-4, with TRBD1 matching over 7 bases. The junction had 10 bases not matched to a gene; V was cut back by 3 bases and J by 8 bases. This CDR3 region has 15 residues. Germline V lookup: CDR1 KGHSH, CDR2 LQKENI. The CDR3 loop reads CASSPRTGGGDIQYF. CDR3 nucleotide sequence: TGTGCCAGCTCACCTCGGACAGGCGGCGGTGACATTCAGTACTTC.